This TCR beta chain was documented in a study of T-cell reconstitution after alpha-beta-depleted transplantation in children. It was with unique molecular identifiers that the TCRbeta library was prepared. TCRdb re-called the PCR reads with MiXCR, one entry per CDR3 protein. The table shows 550,000 to 800,000 distinct CDR3 sequences, with over 10% occurring only once. Germline CDR1 and CDR2: MDHEN and SYDVKM. This CDR3 has 16 residues. Unmatched junction bases numbered 11, after V lost 7 bases and J lost 2 bases. Regarding the study as a whole: Newly produced T cells mostly accounted for T-cell counts and diversity one year post-transplant.

This clonotype occurred a few times. Its cognate antigen is unknown. Sequences were derived from PBMCs, sampled before TCRalphabeta/CD19-depleted stem cell transplant. The clonotype was recovered from a girl aged 2-10 years with congenital amegakaryocytic thrombocytopenia, due to receive a stem cell transplant. The V gene is TRBV28, the J gene TRBJ2-3, with 8 positions matching TRBD1. Written as DNA, the CDR3 is TGTGCCAGCACCTCTGGAGGGGACAGGATCACAGATACGCAGTATTTT. Amino acids: CASTSGGDRITDTQYF.